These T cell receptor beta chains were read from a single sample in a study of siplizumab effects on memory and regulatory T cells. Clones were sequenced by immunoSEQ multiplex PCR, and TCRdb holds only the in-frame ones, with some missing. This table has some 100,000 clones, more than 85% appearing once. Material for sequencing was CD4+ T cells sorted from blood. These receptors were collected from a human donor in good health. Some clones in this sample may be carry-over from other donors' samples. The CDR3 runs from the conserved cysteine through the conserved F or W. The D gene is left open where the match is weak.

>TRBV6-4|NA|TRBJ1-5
CATPQERQVNQPQHF
TGTGCCACACCACAAGAGAGACAGGTCAATCAGCCCCAGCATTTT
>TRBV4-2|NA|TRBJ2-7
CASSQELAGEQYF
TGTGCCAGCAGCCAAGAACTAGCTGGCGAGCAGTACTTC
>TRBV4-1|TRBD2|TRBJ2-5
CASSHWGASGRINQETQYF
TGCGCCAGCAGCCATTGGGGGGCTAGCGGGAGGATTAACCAAGAGACCCAGTACTTC
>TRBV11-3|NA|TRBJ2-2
CASRTGGGTGELFF
TGTGCCAGCAGGACAGGTGGGGGAACCGGGGAGCTGTTTTTT
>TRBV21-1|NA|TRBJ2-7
CASTGVSSLYEQYF
TGTGCCAGCACGGGTGTTTCTTCACTGTACGAGCAGTACTTC
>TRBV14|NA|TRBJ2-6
CASSQINSGANVLTF
TGTGCCAGCAGTCAAATAAACTCTGGGGCCAACGTCCTGACTTTC
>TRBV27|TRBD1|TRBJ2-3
CASSLNRGADTQYF
TGTGCCAGCAGTTTAAACAGGGGGGCAGATACGCAGTATTTT
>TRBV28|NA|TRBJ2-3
CASSLGGLGGDTQYF
TGTGCCAGCAGTTTGGGAGGACTAGGGGGGGATACGCAGTATTTT
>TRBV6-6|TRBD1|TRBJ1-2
CASSRDRGQIYGYTF
TGTGCCAGCAGTCGGGACAGGGGGCAGATCTATGGCTACACCTTC
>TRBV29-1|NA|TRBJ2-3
CSVEAAEFPDTQYF
TGCAGCGTTGAGGCGGCGGAGTTCCCAGATACGCAGTATTTT
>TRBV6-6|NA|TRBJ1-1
CASSYSTGLNTEAFF
TGTGCCAGCAGTTACTCGACAGGCCTGAACACTGAAGCTTTCTTT